The rows below give T cell receptor beta chains drawn from one sample of a study of blood T cells in healthy people across ages. TCRdb ran MiXCR on the 5' RACE reads and lists one entry per CDR3 protein. This table has about 640,000 distinct CDR3 sequences, around two fifths appearing once. Sequencing was carried out using blood. The source is an elderly man in good health. The CDR3 runs from the conserved cysteine through the conserved F or W. D genes are given only for firm matches. The size field is filled for only some rows; it gives once, few, many or a size class.

-,TRBJ2-7,TRBV4-3,-,CASSQVAGSEQYF,TGCGCCAGCAGCCAAGTTGCGGGCAGCGAGCAGTACTTC
TRBD1,TRBJ2-5,TRBV29-1,few,CSVEPGQGAETQYF,TGCAGCGTTGAACCCGGACAGGGGGCGGAGACCCAGTACTTC
TRBD1,TRBJ2-5,TRBV6-1,-,CASISTGAQYF,TGTGCCAGCATATCGACAGGGGCCCAGTACTTC
TRBD1,TRBJ2-7,TRBV29-1,-,CSVEGDRGREQYF,TGCAGCGTTGAAGGGGACAGGGGACGAGAGCAGTACTTC
-,TRBJ2-3,TRBV7-2,-,CASSQTQGLADTQYF,TGTGCCAGCAGCCAAACTCAGGGCCTGGCGGATACGCAGTATTTT
-,TRBJ2-2,TRBV3-1,-,CASNRSGVWNTGELFF,TGTGCCAGCAACCGGTCAGGGGTCTGGAACACCGGGGAGCTGTTTTTT
-,TRBJ2-5,TRBV12-3/TRBV12-4,many,CASSSTGSDETQYF,TGTGCCAGCAGTTCTACAGGGAGTGATGAGACCCAGTACTTC
-,TRBJ1-2,TRBV7-2,-,CASSEHRDGGYTF,TGTGCCAGCAGCGAACACAGGGATGGTGGCTACACCTTC
-,TRBJ1-5,TRBV29-1,-,CSVALQGNQPQHF,TGCAGCGTTGCCCTTCAGGGCAATCAGCCCCAGCATTTT
-,TRBJ1-5,TRBV4-1,-,CASSHGGGNQPQHF,TGCGCCAGCAGCCATGGGGGGGGGAATCAGCCCCAGCATTTT
-,TRBJ2-3,TRBV6-2/TRBV6-3,-,CASKPISGSTDTQYF,TGTGCCAGTAAACCGATTAGCGGAAGCACAGATACGCAGTATTTT
TRBD2,TRBJ2-4,TRBV12-3/TRBV12-4,-,CACSGGASKNIQYF,TGTGCCTGCAGCGGGGGGGCTTCCAAAAACATTCAGTACTTC
TRBD2,TRBJ2-1,TRBV11-2,-,CASSLYRGGSSSYNEQFF,TGTGCCAGCAGCTTATACCGGGGGGGGAGCAGCTCCTACAATGAGCAGTTCTTC
-,TRBJ2-5,TRBV18,few,CASSPAPETQYF,TGTGCCAGCTCACCAGCCCCAGAGACCCAGTACTTC
TRBD1,TRBJ1-2,TRBV25-1,-,CASSELGQDYGYTF,TGTGCCAGCAGTGAATTGGGACAGGACTATGGCTACACCTTC
-,TRBJ2-2,TRBV20-1,-,CSARDLQGSTGELFF,TGCAGTGCTAGAGATCTCCAGGGGAGCACCGGGGAGCTGTTTTTT
TRBD1,TRBJ1-1,TRBV29-1,-,CSVTGQGGGGSTEAFF,TGCAGCGTTACCGGACAGGGAGGAGGTGGAAGCACTGAAGCTTTCTTT
-,TRBJ1-2,TRBV7-2,-,CASSLSRANYGYTF,TGTGCCAGCAGCTTATCGAGAGCTAACTATGGCTACACCTTC
TRBD1,TRBJ1-4,TRBV6-5,few,CASRRGREKLFF,TGTGCCAGCAGGAGGGGGCGTGAAAAACTGTTTTTT
-,TRBJ2-3,TRBV9,-,CASSPSGGLSTDTQYF,TGTGCCAGCAGCCCTAGTGGAGGCCTCAGCACAGATACGCAGTATTTT
TRBD2,TRBJ2-1,TRBV3-1,-,CASSQDLPSGDYNEQFF,TGTGCCAGCAGCCAAGATCTTCCCAGCGGGGATTACAATGAGCAGTTCTTC
-,TRBJ2-7,TRBV13,-,CASSLNRQISSEQYF,TGTGCCAGCAGCTTAAATAGACAGATCAGTTCCGAGCAGTACTTC
TRBD1,TRBJ1-1,TRBV6-2/TRBV6-3,few,CASSWTGGARNTEAFF,TGTGCCAGCAGTTGGACAGGGGGCGCGAGGAACACTGAAGCTTTCTTT
-,TRBJ2-5,TRBV9,-,CASSVTSGSQETQYF,TGTGCCAGCAGCGTAACAAGTGGCAGCCAAGAGACCCAGTACTTC
-,TRBJ2-1,TRBV4-3,few,CASSQDGAGDNEQFF,TGCGCCAGCAGCCAAGATGGAGCGGGTGACAATGAGCAGTTCTTC